Presented here are 28 T cell receptor beta chains from one specimen sequenced in a study of graft-versus-host responses after intestinal transplantation. These TCRs' antigens remain unknown. Some clones are missing from TCRdb's copy, which holds only in-frame ones; the method was immunoSEQ multiplex PCR. The sample lists about 90,000 clones, about 91% seen once, with under 0.4% in the top ten. This sample comprised unstimulated CD4+ T cells sorted from spleen or lymph node cells, obtained before transplant. The source of these receptors is a human donor who was the organ donor for an intestinal transplant.

The J gene is TRBJ1-1, the V gene TRBV29-1; D might be TRBD1 (5 bases). V was trimmed by 6 bases and J by 1 base, leaving 12 bases between them. Germline CDR1 reads SQVTM; CDR2 reads ANQGSEA. The CDR3 is 13 amino acids. The CDR3 bases are TGCAGCGTCGAACAGGCCCCGAACACTGAAGCTTTCTTT. Its protein product is CSVEQAPNTEAFF.

The chain links TRBV7-9 to TRBJ2-7, with D perhaps TRBD1 (6 bases). The CDR3 length is 16 residues. Looked up from germline, CDR1 is SEHNR and CDR2 is FQNEAQ (reference sequence). Trimming took off 0 bases at V and 3 bases at J, with 15 bases between the two ends. CDR3 sequence (DNA): TGTGCCAGCAGCTTAGCCATATCTAGGGGGAACTACGAGCAGTACTTC. This gives the protein CASSLAISRGNYEQYF. The complete variable domain, with remaining parts taken from reference TRBV7-9 and TRBJ2-7, reads DTGVSQNPRHKITKRGQNVTFRCDPISEHNRLYWYRQTLGQGPEFLTYFQNEAQLEKSRLLSDRFSAERPKGSFSTLEIQRTEQGDSAMYLCASSLAISRGNYEQYFGPGTRLTVT.

The rearrangement uses TRBV19 and TRBJ1-5, with 9 positions matching TRBD1. The CDR3 length is 15 residues. Germline trimming cut 4 bases from V and 0 bases from J; bases unmatched to any gene: 1. Germline V gene data show CDR1 as LNHDA and CDR2 as SQIVND (reference sequence). The CDR3 loop is CASSRDRASNQPQHF. Here the CDR3 DNA reads TGTGCCAGTAGTAGGGACAGGGCTAGCAATCAGCCCCAGCATTTT.

The V and J genes are TRBV5-6 and TRBJ1-1; D may be TRBD1 (6 bases). Germline V gene data show CDR1 as SGHDT and CDR2 as YYEEEE. V dropped 0 bases and J dropped 1 base, with 13 bases sitting between them. The CDR3 is 16 residues long. DNA for the CDR3: TGTGCCAGCAGCTTGGCCCGGGGGGCCTGGAACACTGAAGCTTTCTTT. Its protein product is CASSLARGAWNTEAFF.

The rearrangement joins TRBV6-5 to TRBJ2-4; D remains unclear. The germline V gene has CDR1 MNHEY and CDR2 SVGAGI. This CDR3 has 14 amino acids. The ends were cut back, 0 bases at V and 11 bases at J, with 14 bases in the middle. DNA of the CDR3: TGTGCCAGCAGTTACTCGAGATATAACCTTCTTCAGTACTTC. Encoded protein: CASSYSRYNLLQYF.

The rearrangement links TRBV7-2 to TRBJ1-5; D is unresolved. The CDR3 has 14 amino acids. The germline CDR1 and CDR2 sequences are SGHTA and FQGNSA. V shed 3 bases and J shed 6 bases, with 12 bases lying between them. In nucleotides, the CDR3 is TGTGCCAGCAGCTTCTCAGGAACGGCTCAGCCCCAGCATTTT. Translation: CASSFSGTAQPQHF.

The chain has TRBV27 and TRBJ2-7; 7 nucleotides line up with TRBD2. Germline V lookup: CDR1 MNHEY, CDR2 SMNVEV (reference sequence). With V trimmed by 0 bases and J by 2 bases, 7 bases remained unmatched. This CDR3 contains 16 residues. The CDR3 region is CASSLSGPSGAYEQYF. Here the CDR3 DNA reads TGTGCCAGCAGTTTATCAGGACCTAGCGGCGCCTACGAGCAGTACTTC.

The chain joins TRBV12-5 to TRBJ2-7, with 9 bases identical to TRBD2. With 4 bases clipped from V and 1 base from J, the junction kept 8 bases outside the gene matches. The length of the CDR3 is 16 residues. Looked up from germline, CDR1 is LGHNT and CDR2 is FRNRAP. The CDR3 DNA is TGTGCTAGTGGTTCCCCAAGCGGGAGGTTGTCCTACGAGCAGTACTTC. Amino acid sequence: CASGSPSGRLSYEQYF.

The chain carries TRBV11-3 and TRBJ2-3; D is perhaps TRBD2 (6 bases). Germline V gene sequence: CDR1 SGHNT, CDR2 YENEEA. There are 16 residues in the CDR3. Trimming took 1 base from V and 6 from J, leaving 17 bases between them. Here the CDR3 DNA reads TGTGCCAGCAGCTTAGGGGGGACCGCGGGGTCGGATACGCAGTATTTT. It translates to CASSLGGTAGSDTQYF.

In DNA form, the CDR3 reads TGCGCCAGCAGCTTGGGGGCTGGCACCAACGTCCTGACTTTC. This encodes CASSLGAGTNVLTF. This chain connects TRBV5-1 to TRBJ2-6; D not certain. The CDR3 has 14 amino acids. Trimming shortened V by 0 bases and J by 8 bases, and 9 bases separated the two germline ends. The germline V gene has CDR1 SGHRS and CDR2 YFSETQ.

This clone was picked up one time. The chain has TRBV2 and TRBJ2-5; D call uncertain. Looked up from germline, CDR1 is SNHLY and CDR2 is FYNNEI. The CDR3 covers 15 residues. With 7 bases removed from V and 2 bases from J, the gap between germline ends came to 17 bases. The CDR3 DNA sequence: TGTGCCAGCACCTCCGAAGGAGCAGAACAAGAGACCCAGTACTTC. It is translated as CASTSEGAEQETQYF. The full variable domain, its missing parts supplied by reference TRBV2 and TRBJ2-5, is EPEVTQTPSHQVTQMGQEVILRCVPISNHLYFYWYRQILGQKVEFLVSFYNNEISEKSEIFDDQFSVERPDGSNFTLKIRSTKLEDSAMYFCASTSEGAEQETQYFGPGTRLLVL.

The chain is built from TRBV6-5 and TRBJ1-2; TRBD1 agrees at 7 bases. The CDR3 runs 14 residues. Germline trimming cut 3 bases from V and 4 bases from J; bases unmatched to any gene: 5. Germline CDR1 and CDR2: MNHEY and SVGAGI. As DNA, the CDR3 is TGTGCCAGCAGTTATACGGCAGGGGGCTATGGCTACACCTTC. Protein product: CASSYTAGGYGYTF.

The chain carries TRBV10-2 and TRBJ2-7; 9 bases fit TRBD2. The CDR3 covers 14 residues. CDR1 is WSHSY and CDR2 is SAAADI in the germline V gene. After removal of 4 bases from V and 5 bases from J, the junction contained 6 bases not matched to a gene. The CDR3 loop reads CASSGLAGRHEQYF. In nucleotides, the CDR3 is TGCGCCAGCAGTGGTCTAGCGGGAAGGCACGAGCAGTACTTC.

The V and J genes are TRBV7-9 and TRBJ2-5, with 8 bases that match TRBD1. The CDR3 contains 17 residues. CDR1 and CDR2 from the germline V gene are SEHNR and FQNEAQ (reference sequence). J was trimmed by 5 bases and V by 2 bases; bases with no gene match: 13. The CDR3 DNA reads TGTGCCAGCAGCTTACGGTTCCTGGACAGGGAAGGGGAGACCCAGTACTTC. This codes for CASSLRFLDREGETQYF.

The chain carries TRBV19 and TRBJ1-2, with 7 bases lining up with TRBD1. The CDR3 extends over 14 amino acids. CDR1 LNHDA and CDR2 SQIVND come from the germline V gene (reference sequence). The V gene end was trimmed by 3 bases and the J gene end by 4 bases; junction bases not matched to a gene: 5. CDR3 protein: CASSIRQGPYGYTF. CDR3 nucleotides: TGTGCCAGTAGTATCCGACAGGGCCCCTATGGCTACACCTTC. The full variable domain, rest sourced from reference TRBV19 and TRBJ1-2, is DGGITQSPKYLFRKEGQNVTLSCEQNLNHDAMYWYRQDPGQGLRLIYYSQIVNDFQKGDIAEGYSVSREKKESFPLTVTSAQKNPTAFYLCASSIRQGPYGYTFGSGTRLTVV.

CDR3 amino acids: CASGRSGSTDTQYF. CDR3 in DNA: TGTGCCAGCGGGAGGTCGGGGAGCACAGATACGCAGTATTTT. This chain links TRBV7-9 with TRBJ2-3; a weak D match, TRBD2 (6 bases). Trimming took 8 bases from V and 0 from J, leaving 12 bases between them. The CDR3 has 14 amino acids. In germline, CDR1 is SEHNR, CDR2 FQNEAQ (reference sequence).

This chain connects TRBV5-6 to TRBJ2-5, with TRBD1 matching over 10 bases. The CDR3 extends over 16 amino acids. Germline V lookup: CDR1 SGHDT, CDR2 YYEEEE. V lost 4 bases to trimming and J lost 3 bases; unmatched junction nucleotides: 9. The CDR3: CASSPGQGGVKETQYF. CDR3 nucleotide sequence: TGTGCCAGCAGCCCTGGACAGGGGGGGGTGAAAGAGACCCAGTACTTC.

V is TRBV27 and J is TRBJ1-4; no definite D call. The germline V gene has CDR1 MNHEY and CDR2 SMNVEV (reference sequence). V was clipped by 3 bases and J by 5 bases, with 10 bases between them. This CDR3 spans 14 amino acids. DNA for the CDR3: TGTGCCAGCAGTTTGGGCAGGTTCAATGAAAAACTGTTTTTT. This encodes CASSLGRFNEKLFF.

This clone was found once. This sequence joins TRBV6-1 and TRBJ1-1, with 7 bases aligning to TRBD1. The V gene's germline CDR1 is MNHNS and CDR2 SASEGT. CDR3 length equals 14 residues. Unmatched junction bases numbered 9, after V lost 7 bases and J lost 4 bases. CDR3 sequence (DNA): TGTGCCAGCATTCTAGGGGGCTCGGGCACTGAAGCTTTCTTT. Its protein is CASILGGSGTEAFF.

V and J are TRBV19 and TRBJ1-1; 8 bases are a match to TRBD1. Germline CDR1 reads LNHDA; CDR2 reads SQIVND (reference sequence). The V gene end was trimmed by 4 bases and the J gene end by 5 bases; junction bases not matched to a gene: 9. The CDR3 totals 15 residues. The CDR3 DNA follows: TGTGCCAGTAGTACATCGGACAGGGAGTCGACTGAAGCTTTCTTT. This gives the protein CASSTSDRESTEAFF.

This sequence joins TRBV6-6 and TRBJ1-6, with a tentative D call TRBD1 (6 bases). The V gene lost 6 bases and the J gene lost 10 bases, with 13 bases spanning the gap. The CDR3 loop spans 13 amino acids. The V gene's germline CDR1 is MNHNY and CDR2 SVGAGI (reference sequence). The DNA of the CDR3 is TGTGCCAGCAGCGGGGCAGGGGCGTCACCCCTCCACTTT. It codes for CASSGAGASPLHF.

This sequence joins TRBV19 and TRBJ1-2, with a tentative D call TRBD1 (6 bases). The V end lost 11 bases, the J end lost 8 bases, and 30 bases lay between the germline ends. Per germline, CDR1 LNHDA and CDR2 SQIVND (reference sequence). The CDR3 has 16 residues. The CDR3: CAGKALLRGRYYGYTF. The CDR3 DNA reads as TGTGCCGGTAAGGCCCTCCTGAGGGGGAGATATTACGGCTACACCTTC.

The V gene is TRBV28, the J gene TRBJ2-5, with 10 bases that match TRBD2. Germline CDR1 reads MDHEN; CDR2 reads SYDVKM. The CDR3 loop spans 15 amino acids. V shed 6 bases, J shed 0 bases, and the junction held 4 bases outside the gene matches. The CDR3: CASSRGLAYQETQYF. DNA of the CDR3: TGTGCCAGCAGCCGGGGACTAGCGTACCAAGAGACCCAGTACTTC.

This clone showed up just a few times. This sequence joins TRBV7-9 and TRBJ1-1; D gene ambiguous. Looked up from germline, CDR1 is SEHNR and CDR2 is FQNEAQ (reference sequence). The CDR3 sequence is 13 residues long. V lost 6 bases and J 3 bases, leaving 11 bases between the germline ends. The CDR3 is CASRGGADTEAFF. CDR3 nucleotide sequence: TGTGCCAGCAGAGGTGGAGCAGACACTGAAGCTTTCTTT.

This chain uses TRBV7-3 with TRBJ2-5; the D gene is possibly TRBD2 (6 bases). Trimming removed 3 bases from V and 1 base from J, with 12 bases in between. Germline-derived CDR1 and CDR2 are SGHTA and FQGTGA. This CDR3 contains 15 residues. In DNA, the CDR3 is TGTGCCAGCAGCTTCCTGGGAGGACCCCAAGAGACCCAGTACTTC. Encoded protein: CASSFLGGPQETQYF.

The V call is TRBV6-1, the J call TRBJ1-6; D not resolved. The germline V gene has CDR1 MNHNS and CDR2 SASEGT. This CDR3 is built from 15 residues. The ends were cut back, 5 bases at V and 9 bases at J, with 17 bases in the middle. The CDR3 reads CASSWEGDVSSPLHF. CDR3 nucleotide sequence: TGTGCCAGCAGTTGGGAGGGTGATGTCTCTTCACCCCTCCACTTT.

The chain is built from TRBV7-9 and TRBJ2-2, with 13 bases that match TRBD2. The V segment lost 3 bases and the J segment 3 bases; nucleotides outside the gene matches: 7. Germline V gives CDR1 SEHNR, CDR2 FQNEAQ (reference sequence). This CDR3 contains 18 residues. CDR3 DNA: TGTGCCAGCAGCTTGCGGACTAGCGGGAGAGAGGACACCGGGGAGCTGTTTTTT. This sequence encodes CASSLRTSGREDTGELFF.

The J gene is TRBJ2-1, the V gene TRBV6-1; 9 nucleotides line up with TRBD2. This CDR3 has 17 residues. Germline V gene sequence: CDR1 MNHNS, CDR2 SASEGT. V lost 2 bases and J lost 5; bases outside the gene matches: 10. CDR3 DNA sequence: TGTGCCAGCAGTGAAAATTCTGGACTAGCGTTCAACAATGAGCAGTTCTTC. It is translated as CASSENSGLAFNNEQFF.